This TCR beta chain was sequenced during a study of shared clonotypes between healthy human individuals. Study observations and caveats: Clonotype sharing among donors was thought likely to change with sequencing depth.

With respect to this clone: The antigen remains unidentified.

Per the germline V gene, CDR1 is WNHNN and CDR2 is SYGVQD (reference sequence). The V gene lost 0 bases and the J gene lost 3 bases, with 5 bases spanning the gap. This CDR3 spans 14 amino acids. Over several immunoSEQ plates, each subset's genomic DNA was distributed in even portions. For sorted subsets, 150 to 250 ng DNA per replicate equaled roughly 29,000 T cell genomes. In the study's own analysis: ImmunoSEQ only sent back junction sequences with no quality scores, so filtering was done differently. Sequencing was performed with immunoSEQ multiplex PCR; in TCRdb, only in-frame clones are kept and a portion is missing. For V, J and clone size, that table is used; D and trimming come from the DNA. The data hold roughly 2.6 million clones, with 85% to 95% observed a single time.

This chain uses TRBV10-1 with TRBJ2-2, with D unresolved. This receptor was obtained from a young man in good health. Sequencing was done on a sample of naive CD4+ T cells sorted from blood. This sample's subset: CD45RA+ positively selected. CDR3 DNA: TGCGCCAGCAGTGAGTCCCCTTACACCGGGGAGCTGTTTTTT. Its translation: CASSESPYTGELFF.